Listed below are T cell receptor beta chains from one sample, sequenced in a study of blood T cell repertoires in COVID-19. Measured with immunoSEQ multiplex PCR; TCRdb has only the in-frame clones, and not every one. The sample has 350,000 or so clones, approximately 90% seen once; the top ten hold 1.5% to 2%. The sequenced sample consisted of peripheral blood. These receptors all stem from a woman aged 25 to 39 with COVID-19, enrolled during active disease. Each CDR3 is given without its conserved first and last residue. D genes are given only for firm matches.

V | D | CDR3
TRBV15 | TRBD1 | ATSKLDRGNEQF
TRBV5-1 | TRBD2 | ASSPGPLAGGGETQY
TRBV5-1 | - | ASSLGRQGGQETQY
TRBV6-4 | TRBD1 | ASSEGQGGSVAF
TRBV4-1 | - | ASSQPTRASQVDTQY
TRBV5-1 | - | ASSSRQVNEETQY
TRBV14 | - | ASSQDRGDGYT
TRBV5-6 | - | ASSQGNQPQH
TRBV2 | TRBD1 | ASEGSTGDRGRGNYGYT
TRBV15 | TRBD1 | ATSRRQGNNQPQH
TRBV2 | TRBD2 | ASSRLAGGSSYEQY
TRBV7-8 | TRBD2 | ASSLTLTSGGATDTQY
TRBV3-1/TRBV3-2 | TRBD2 | ASSQGTSGGKETQY
TRBV7-9 | - | ASIRGNTEAF
TRBV9 | TRBD1 | ASARGSTEAF
TRBV6-5 | TRBD2 | ASSRLAGVNTQY
TRBV13 | - | ASSSRTAANTGELF
TRBV3-1/TRBV3-2 | - | ASSLAPPAAYEQY
TRBV28 | TRBD1 | ASSAPGQGNEKLF
TRBV7-8 | - | ASSPGTTEGYT
TRBV6-2/TRBV6-3 | TRBD1 | ASSQGQGSQPQH
TRBV2 | - | ASTLGDTQY
TRBV5-6 | TRBD1 | ASSSQGRTEAF
TRBV6-4 | - | ASSDQGGTGELF
TRBV6-1 | - | ASSEAGQLANYGYT
TRBV6-2/TRBV6-3 | TRBD1 | ASSHRQGAWTEAF
TRBV29-1 | - | SVEALGGLRD
TRBV4-1 | TRBD1 | ASSQVGQANYGYT
TRBV6-5 | - | ASSFRGAEETQY
TRBV16 | - | ASSPRGRGAYNQPQH